Sequencing of this T cell receptor (beta chain) was carried out in a study of T cell responses to AZD1222 COVID-19 vaccine. Study results and limitations: The study identified only six AZD1222 recipients as seropositive at baseline.

Repertoires were generated with immunoSEQ multiplex PCR, while TCRdb's copy carries only in-frame clones and drops some. Here the sample spans over 100,000 clones, approximately 91% being singletons. Notes on this clone: Its antigen is not identified.

The CDR3 contains 11 residues. V was shortened by 2 bases and J by 7 bases, with 6 bases between the two germline ends. Per germline, CDR1 SGHAT and CDR2 FQNNGV. The rearrangement links TRBV11-2 to TRBJ2-7; D is uncertain. The source material was peripheral blood, sampled on day 0 of AZD1222 vaccination. This receptor was taken from an adult in good health. CDR3 nucleotides: TGTGCCAGCAGCTTACTTGGAGAGCAGTACTTC. As protein: CASSLLGEQYF.